The rows below give T cell receptor beta chains drawn from one sample of a study of blood T cell repertoires in COVID-19. Assay: immunoSEQ multiplex PCR; the TCRdb copy retains only in-frame clones and omits some. The table includes 140,000 or so clones, about four fifths detected once. The sample was peripheral blood. The receptors here all came from a man aged 65-85 years who had recovered from COVID-19. Both conserved end residues are part of each CDR3. A D gene is named only where the DNA matches it firmly. The size entry is marked missing in some rows and otherwise reads once, few, many or a size class.

V gene	CDR3 length	J gene	clone size	D gene	CDR3 DNA	CDR3 protein
TRBV2	11	TRBJ1-4	NA	NA	TGTGCCAGCAGTCTCAATGAAAAACTGTTTTTT	CASSLNEKLFF
TRBV15	17	TRBJ2-2	NA	TRBD2	TGTGCCACCAGCGGCTCCCCGGGACTAGCGGACACCGGGGAGCTGTTTTTT	CATSGSPGLADTGELFF
TRBV10-3	13	TRBJ2-1	NA	TRBD2	TGTGCCATCAGTGAGGGACCGGGACTAGCGGGTCTCTTC	CAISEGPGLAGLF
TRBV3-1/TRBV3-2	19	TRBJ2-7	NA	TRBD2	TGTGCCAGCAGTACCCGAACGGGACTAGCGGGAGATAGGGCCTACGAGCAGTACTTC	CASSTRTGLAGDRAYEQYF
TRBV5-8	18	TRBJ2-5	NA	TRBD2	TGTGCCAGCAGCTTGGACGTGACTAGCGGGAGTAATTCGGAGACCCAGTACTTC	CASSLDVTSGSNSETQYF
TRBV12-5	16	TRBJ2-1	NA	NA	TGTGCTAGTGGTTTGGCCCCTGGCGGGGTTTACAATGAGCAGTTCTTC	CASGLAPGGVYNEQFF
TRBV10-3	17	TRBJ2-1	once	TRBD2	TGTGCCATCAGTAACAGTCTAGCGGGAGGATTCTACAATGAGCAGTTCTTC	CAISNSLAGGFYNEQFF
TRBV10-3	15	TRBJ2-7	NA	TRBD1	TGTGCCATCAGTGAGTTACAGGGGGTCAGCTACGAGCAGTACTTC	CAISELQGVSYEQYF
TRBV5-6	15	TRBJ2-7	NA	NA	TGTGCCAGCAGCTTGGCCCGGACTCTCTCCTACGAGCAGTACTTC	CASSLARTLSYEQYF
TRBV29-1	10	TRBJ2-3	NA	NA	TGCAGCGCTTACACAGATACGCAGTATTTT	CSAYTDTQYF
TRBV6-5	15	TRBJ2-2	NA	NA	TGTGCCAGCAGTCCTACGCGACAGACTACCGGGGAGCTGTTTTTT	CASSPTRQTTGELFF
TRBV5-1	15	TRBJ1-6	NA	TRBD1	TGCGCCAGCAGCCGGGCGGGACAGACTAATTCACCCCTCCACTTT	CASSRAGQTNSPLHF
TRBV7-9	16	TRBJ1-1	few	NA	TGTGCCAGCAGCTTAATCCAGGGTCTGAAAAACACTGAAGCTTTCTTT	CASSLIQGLKNTEAFF
TRBV9	14	TRBJ1-2	few	TRBD1	TGTGCCAGCAGCCCTAGTGACAGGGCCTATGGCTACACCTTC	CASSPSDRAYGYTF
TRBV7-2	13	TRBJ2-7	NA	NA	TGTGCCAGCTATTCAGGGGATACCTACGAGCAGTACTTC	CASYSGDTYEQYF
TRBV3-1/TRBV3-2	17	TRBJ2-4	NA	TRBD1	TGTGCCAGCAGTTCCGGACAGGGGCGGCAATTAAGGGACATTCAGTACTTC	CASSSGQGRQLRDIQYF
TRBV30	13	TRBJ2-5	NA	NA	TGTGCCTGGAGCTTGACTAGTGGAGAGACCCAGTACTTC	CAWSLTSGETQYF
TRBV6-5	15	TRBJ2-7	many	TRBD2	TGTGCCAGCATCTCGGGACTAGCGGGCTACTACGAGCAGTACTTC	CASISGLAGYYEQYF
TRBV27	13	TRBJ2-7	NA	TRBD2	TGTGCCAGCAGTCCTGGGGGGGCCTACGAGCAGTACTTC	CASSPGGAYEQYF
TRBV30	16	TRBJ1-6	once	TRBD1	TGTGCCTGGAGTGGCTTTTCAGGGGGGAGTGATTCACCCCTCCACTTT	CAWSGFSGGSDSPLHF
TRBV25-1	18	TRBJ2-2	NA	TRBD2	TGTGCCAGCAGTGGGGGACTAGCGGGAGGGTCCCGAATCGGGGAGCTGTTTTTT	CASSGGLAGGSRIGELFF
TRBV5-1	15	TRBJ2-7	NA	NA	TGCGCCAGCAGCTTGCAACTGGACTATGGAGACGAGCAGTACTTC	CASSLQLDYGDEQYF
TRBV19	13	TRBJ2-2	NA	TRBD1	TGTGCCAGCCGGGACAGGGGGCTTGGGGAGCTGTTTTTT	CASRDRGLGELFF
TRBV12-5	15	TRBJ2-1	NA	TRBD2	TGTGCTAGTGGCACCGGGACTAGCGCTTACAATGAGCAGTTCTTC	CASGTGTSAYNEQFF
TRBV29-1	12	TRBJ2-1	NA	NA	TGCAGCGTTGAAGAAGGGGTTAATGAGCAGTTCTTC	CSVEEGVNEQFF
TRBV5-6	16	TRBJ1-5	NA	TRBD1	TGTGCCAGCAGCCCGGGACAGGGTCGAAGCAATCAGCCCCAGCATTTT	CASSPGQGRSNQPQHF
TRBV12-5	16	TRBJ2-1	NA	NA	TGTGCTAGTGGTCCCACGGATTGGGAGGCCAACAATGAGCAGTTCTTC	CASGPTDWEANNEQFF
TRBV19	14	TRBJ2-7	NA	NA	TGTGCCAGTAGTATCCCCGGGAACTCCTACGAGCAGTACTTC	CASSIPGNSYEQYF
TRBV27	13	TRBJ2-7	NA	NA	TGTGCCAGCTCGGCTAGTAGCTCCTACGAGCAGTACTTC	CASSASSSYEQYF
TRBV9	12	TRBJ2-1	NA	NA	TGTGCCAGCAGCATTAGCGTCAATGAGCAGTTCTTC	CASSISVNEQFF
TRBV24-1	16	TRBJ2-3	NA	TRBD2	TGTGCCACCAGTGACCCGAGCGGGAGGTTTCCAGATACGCAGTATTTT	CATSDPSGRFPDTQYF
TRBV12-3/TRBV12-4	13	TRBJ2-1	few	NA	TGTGCCAGCAGTTTCTCAGGGTACAATGAGCAGTTCTTC	CASSFSGYNEQFF
TRBV4-2	19	TRBJ2-3	few	TRBD2	TGTGCCAGCAGCCAAGATCTTCGAGCTAGCGGGAGGGCCCCAGATACGCAGTATTTT	CASSQDLRASGRAPDTQYF
TRBV7-9	16	TRBJ2-7	NA	TRBD2	TGTGCCAGCAGCTTAGGGGCAGCGGGAGGGATCTACGAGCAGTACTTC	CASSLGAAGGIYEQYF
TRBV4-1	14	TRBJ1-1	once	NA	TGCGCCAGCACCATGGACAGAGAGAACACTGAAGCTTTCTTT	CASTMDRENTEAFF